The rows below give T cell receptor beta chains drawn from one sample of a study of T-cell reconstitution after alpha-beta-depleted transplantation in children. TCRdb recomputed calls from the PCR reads with MiXCR, one row per CDR3 protein. The profile shows a few hundred thousand distinct CDR3 sequences, 25% to 30% of them singletons. Here the sequenced sample was PBMCs, taken before TCRalphabeta/CD19-depleted stem cell transplant. These receptors all stem from a boy in the first two years of life with Wiskott-Aldrich syndrome, due to receive a stem cell transplant. Both conserved end residues are part of each CDR3. Each record gives: CDR3 length, clone size, V gene, J gene, D gene, CDR3 DNA, CDR3 protein. A D gene is named only where the DNA matches it firmly. A row's size may be missing; if present it is once, few, many or a size class.

>15|few|TRBV7-8|TRBJ1-5|.
TGTGCCAGCAGCCTCCGGGACCGATACAATCAGCCCCAGCATTTT
CASSLRDRYNQPQHF
>15|.|TRBV24-1|TRBJ2-7|.
TGTGCCACCAGTCTACCGGGACACAACTCCTACGAGCAGTACTTC
CATSLPGHNSYEQYF
>16|few|TRBV7-2|TRBJ2-3|TRBD2
TGTGCCAGCAGTAAGACTAGCGGGACCAGCACAGATACGCAGTATTTT
CASSKTSGTSTDTQYF
>12|.|TRBV30|TRBJ1-2|.
TGTGCCTGGAGTCCTGGGATCTATGGCTACACCTTC
CAWSPGIYGYTF
>15|.|TRBV10-3|TRBJ2-5|.
TGTGCCATCAGCAGACAGATAGGCAACCAAGAGACCCAGTACTTC
CAISRQIGNQETQYF
>16|few|TRBV10-2|TRBJ2-2|TRBD2
TGCGCCAGCAGTGACAGAGCGGGGCCGAACACCGGGGAGCTGTTTTTT
CASSDRAGPNTGELFF
>17|.|TRBV29-1|TRBJ2-1|TRBD2
TGCAGCGCCCACGGGACTAGCGGGAGCCTCCCCTACAATGAGCAGTTCTTC
CSAHGTSGSLPYNEQFF
>15|.|TRBV5-5|TRBJ2-7|TRBD2
TGTGCCAGCAGCTTGGCTATAGCGGGAGGATACGAGCAGTACTTC
CASSLAIAGGYEQYF
>15|.|TRBV18|TRBJ2-7|.
TGTGCCAGCTCACCACGGGTGCTAGGGTCCTACGAGCAGTACTTC
CASSPRVLGSYEQYF
>13|many|TRBV5-1|TRBJ2-1|.
TGCGCCAGCAGGGATAGCGAGTACAATGAGCAGTTCTTC
CASRDSEYNEQFF
>15|few|TRBV24-1|TRBJ2-5|TRBD1
TGTGCCACCAGTGACCCCGGACAGGGTAGCGTGACCCAGTACTTC
CATSDPGQGSVTQYF
>15|few|TRBV3-1|TRBJ2-1|TRBD2
TGTGCCAGCAGCCAGCGCGGGAGAGATTACAATGAGCAGTTCTTC
CASSQRGRDYNEQFF
>16|few|TRBV5-5|TRBJ2-1|TRBD2
TGTTCCAGCAGCCCGGTACGGACTAGCGGGGACAATGAGCAGTTCTTC
CSSSPVRTSGDNEQFF
>15|.|TRBV5-1|TRBJ2-7|TRBD1
TGCGCCAGCAGCGTTTCCGGGACAGGGTTCAACGAGCAGTACTTC
CASSVSGTGFNEQYF
>15|.|TRBV5-1|TRBJ1-1|.
TGCGCCAGCAGCTTGTTCGGGGCGTCAAACACTGAAGCTTTCTTT
CASSLFGASNTEAFF
>14|.|TRBV2|TRBJ1-1|.
TGTGCCAGCAGGTTGGTGGGGGTTGACACTGAAGCTTTCTTT
CASRLVGVDTEAFF
>12|few|TRBV20-1|TRBJ2-7|.
TGCAGTGCTATTGTAGGGGTTGGGGAGCAGTACTTC
CSAIVGVGEQYF
>11|.|TRBV29-1|TRBJ1-2|.
TGCAGCGCCTGGGGGACCTATGGCTACACCTTC
CSAWGTYGYTF
>14|few|TRBV18|TRBJ1-2|TRBD1
TGTGCCAGCTCACCTACAGGGGATATGGCTGGCTACACCTTC
CASSPTGDMAGYTF
>13|.|TRBV20-1|TRBJ2-5|TRBD2
TGCAGTACGACTAGCGGGAGTGGTGAGACCCAGTACTTC
CSTTSGSGETQYF
>15|.|TRBV27|TRBJ2-2|.
TGTGCCAGCAGTCCCCAGCGGGTGAACACCGGGGAGCTGTTTTTT
CASSPQRVNTGELFF
>15|.|TRBV5-1|TRBJ2-3|.
TGCGCCAGCAGCTTGGCGCTCGGGTCCCCAGATACGCAGTATTTT
CASSLALGSPDTQYF
>14|.|TRBV7-6|TRBJ1-4|.
TGTGCCAGCAGCCCGGGGGTCTTTAATGAAAAACTGTTTTTT
CASSPGVFNEKLFF
>15|few|TRBV28|TRBJ2-7|.
TGTGCCAGCAGTTCGCCTCCACCAGGGATCCACGAGCAGTACTTC
CASSSPPPGIHEQYF
>15|.|TRBV4-1|TRBJ2-2|.
TGCGCCAGCAGCCAGCGACACACGAACACCGGGGAGCTGTTTTTT
CASSQRHTNTGELFF
>14|.|TRBV20-1|TRBJ2-7|.
TGCAGTGCTAGCCCCAGCGGGCTTTCCTACGAGCAGTACTTC
CSASPSGLSYEQYF
>16|.|TRBV12-3/TRBV12-4|TRBJ2-2|.
TGTGCCAGCAGTTCCCCGCCAGGGCCGGCCACCGGGGAGCTGTTTTTT
CASSSPPGPATGELFF
>15|.|TRBV7-8|TRBJ2-7|TRBD2
TGTGCCAGCAGCTTACCACTAGCGGGGGCCTACGAGCAGTACTTC
CASSLPLAGAYEQYF
>14|once|TRBV7-2|TRBJ2-1|.
TGTGCCAGCAGCTTAGCGCCTTCCACCGATGAGCAGTTCTTC
CASSLAPSTDEQFF
>14|.|TRBV7-9|TRBJ2-5|.
TGTGCCAGCAGCCCACGAACCCCCCGAGAGACCCAGTACTTC
CASSPRTPRETQYF
>15|few|TRBV25-1|TRBJ2-5|.
TGTGCCAGCAGTCACTCCCTCCAGGGATGGGAGACCCAGTACTTC
CASSHSLQGWETQYF
>15|.|TRBV20-1|TRBJ2-2|TRBD2
TGCAGTGCTGCGACTCAGGTAGCGGGGACCGGGGAGCTGTTTTTT
CSAATQVAGTGELFF